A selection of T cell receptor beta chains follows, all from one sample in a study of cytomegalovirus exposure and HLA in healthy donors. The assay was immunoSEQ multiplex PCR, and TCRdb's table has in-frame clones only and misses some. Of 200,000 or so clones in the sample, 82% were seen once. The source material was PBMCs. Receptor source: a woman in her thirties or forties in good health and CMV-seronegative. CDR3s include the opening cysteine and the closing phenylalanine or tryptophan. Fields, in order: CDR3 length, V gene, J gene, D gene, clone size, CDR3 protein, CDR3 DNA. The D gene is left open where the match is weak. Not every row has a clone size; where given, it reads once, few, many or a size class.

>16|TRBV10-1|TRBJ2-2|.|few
CASSEFGGGNTGELFF
TGCGCCAGCAGTGAGTTTGGCGGGGGCAACACCGGGGAGCTGTTTTTT
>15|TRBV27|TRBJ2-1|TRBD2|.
CASSFKASGRNEQFF
TGTGCCAGCAGTTTTAAGGCTAGCGGGAGGAATGAGCAGTTCTTC
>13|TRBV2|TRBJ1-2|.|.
CAGRGGLEAGYTF
TGTGCCGGGAGGGGCGGCTTGGAGGCTGGCTACACCTTC
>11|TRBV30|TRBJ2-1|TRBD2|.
CALGGGYEQFF
TGTGCCTTGGGGGGGGGATATGAGCAGTTCTTC
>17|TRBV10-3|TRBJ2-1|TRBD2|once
CAVGRRPLAGGDNEQFF
TGTGCCGTCGGCCGACGACCGCTAGCGGGAGGTGACAATGAGCAGTTCTTC
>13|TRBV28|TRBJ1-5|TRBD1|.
CASLGQGNQPQHF
TGTGCCAGCCTTGGACAGGGGAATCAGCCCCAGCATTTT
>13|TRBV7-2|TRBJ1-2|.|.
CASSGRVNYGYTF
TGTGCCAGCTCGGGCAGGGTCAACTATGGCTACACCTTC
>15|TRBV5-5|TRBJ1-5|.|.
CASSLDNRVNQPQHF
TGTGCCAGCAGCCTTGATAACAGGGTCAATCAGCCCCAGCATTTT
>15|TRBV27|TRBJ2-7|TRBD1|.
CASSQTTGVYYEQYF
TGTGCCAGCAGCCAAACGACAGGGGTTTACTACGAGCAGTACTTC
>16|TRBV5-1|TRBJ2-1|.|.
CASRGQAAGAYNEQFF
TGCGCCAGCAGAGGTCAAGCGGCTGGCGCTTACAATGAGCAGTTCTTC
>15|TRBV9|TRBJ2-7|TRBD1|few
CASSARDSVPREQYF
TGTGCCAGCAGCGCCCGGGACAGCGTCCCTCGGGAGCAGTACTTC
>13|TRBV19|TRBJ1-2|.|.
CASSSDRGYGYTF
TGTGCCAGTAGTAGCGATCGGGGCTATGGCTACACCTTC
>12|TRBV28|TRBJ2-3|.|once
CASSLLQDTQYF
TGTGCCAGCAGTTTACTTCAGGATACGCAGTATTTT
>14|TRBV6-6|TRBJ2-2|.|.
CASLRGSNTGELFF
TGTGCCAGCCTAAGGGGGTCGAACACCGGGGAGCTGTTTTTT
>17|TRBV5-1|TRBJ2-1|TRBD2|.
CASRPSAGGGTYNEQFF
TGCGCCAGCAGACCTTCAGCTGGCGGGGGAACCTACAATGAGCAGTTCTTC
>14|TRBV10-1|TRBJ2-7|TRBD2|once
CASSDGLAAKEQYF
TGCGCCAGCAGTGATGGGCTAGCGGCCAAAGAGCAGTACTTC
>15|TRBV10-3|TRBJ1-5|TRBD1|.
CAISVDRGSEQPQHF
TGTGCCATCAGTGTAGACAGGGGGTCCGAGCAGCCCCAGCATTTT
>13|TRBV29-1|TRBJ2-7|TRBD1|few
CSVRWDSSYEQYF
TGCAGCGTCCGTTGGGACAGCTCCTACGAGCAGTACTTC
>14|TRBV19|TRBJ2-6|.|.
CASIRGSGANVLTF
TGTGCCAGTATACGGGGCTCTGGGGCCAACGTCCTGACTTTC
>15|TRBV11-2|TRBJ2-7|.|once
CASSFTGSRPYEQYF
TGTGCCAGCAGCTTTACAGGTAGCAGGCCCTACGAGCAGTACTTC
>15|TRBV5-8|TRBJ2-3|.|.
CASSLGGLAKDTQYF
TGTGCCAGCAGCTTGGGGGGGCTGGCTAAAGATACGCAGTATTTT
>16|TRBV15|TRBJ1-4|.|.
CATSRDPPQLDEKLFF
TGTGCCACCAGCAGAGATCCCCCACAGCTGGATGAAAAACTGTTTTTT
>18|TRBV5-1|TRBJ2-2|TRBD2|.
CASSARLAGPYNTGELFF
TGCGCCAGCAGCGCTAGACTAGCGGGTCCCTATAACACCGGGGAGCTGTTTTTT
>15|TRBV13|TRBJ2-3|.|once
CASSNLDSSTDTQYF
TGTGCCAGCAGCAATTTGGACTCCAGCACAGATACGCAGTATTTT
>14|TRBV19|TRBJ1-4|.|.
CASSSSGGTEKLFF
TGTGCCAGTAGTAGCTCGGGGGGCACAGAAAAACTGTTTTTT
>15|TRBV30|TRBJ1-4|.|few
CAWSPGGYREGKLFF
TGTGCCTGGAGCCCCGGCGGGTACAGGGAGGGAAAACTGTTTTTT
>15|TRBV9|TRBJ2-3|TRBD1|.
CASSVRQGGTDTQYF
TGTGCCAGCAGCGTTCGACAGGGGGGCACAGATACGCAGTATTTT
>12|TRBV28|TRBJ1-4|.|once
CASSLLDEKLFF
TGTGCCAGCAGTTTATTAGATGAAAAACTGTTTTTT
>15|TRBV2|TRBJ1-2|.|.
CASSEQGWSNYGYTF
TGTGCCAGCAGTGAACAGGGATGGTCTAACTATGGCTACACCTTC
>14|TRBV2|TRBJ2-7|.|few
CASSEPPRTYEQYF
TGTGCCAGCAGTGAACCACCGCGGACCTACGAGCAGTACTTC
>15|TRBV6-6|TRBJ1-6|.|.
CASRVGDGWNSPLHF
TGTGCCAGCAGGGTAGGGGATGGGTGGAATTCACCCCTCCACTTT
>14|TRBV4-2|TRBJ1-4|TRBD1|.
CASSSFGQGEKLFF
TGTGCCAGCTCGTCCTTTGGACAGGGGGAAAAACTGTTTTTT
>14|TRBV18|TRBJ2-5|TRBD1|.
CASSPGQGQETQYF
TGTGCCAGCTCACCGGGACAGGGACAAGAGACCCAGTACTTC
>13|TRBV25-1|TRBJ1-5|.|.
CASRGRGNQPQHF
TGTGCCAGCAGGGGACGGGGGAATCAGCCCCAGCATTTT
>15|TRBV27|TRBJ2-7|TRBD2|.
CASSMGTSGRYEQYF
TGTGCCAGCAGTATGGGGACTAGCGGGAGGTACGAGCAGTACTTC
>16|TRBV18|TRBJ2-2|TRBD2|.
CASSPGLAGVGGELFF
TGTGCCAGCTCACCGGGACTAGCGGGAGTCGGCGGGGAGCTGTTTTTT
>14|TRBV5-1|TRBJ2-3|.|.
CATSLGRDTDTQYF
TGCGCCACCTCCCTTGGCAGGGACACAGATACGCAGTATTTT
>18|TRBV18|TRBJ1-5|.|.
CASSSFPAEGGENQPQHF
TGTGCCAGCTCATCATTCCCCGCAGAGGGAGGGGAGAATCAGCCCCAGCATTTT
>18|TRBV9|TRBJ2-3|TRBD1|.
CASSFTRGGQGALNTQYF
TGTGCCAGCAGCTTCACCCGAGGCGGACAGGGGGCATTAAATACGCAGTATTTT
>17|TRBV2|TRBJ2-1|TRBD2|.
CASSGTSGGRSYNEQFF
TGTGCCAGCAGCGGGACTAGCGGAGGCCGTTCCTACAATGAGCAGTTCTTC
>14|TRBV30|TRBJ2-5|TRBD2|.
CAWSVLAGIETQYF
TGTGCCTGGAGTGTACTAGCGGGAATAGAGACCCAGTACTTC
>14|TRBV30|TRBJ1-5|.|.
CAWSLLLSNQPQHF
TGTGCCTGGAGTCTTCTCTTGAGCAATCAGCCCCAGCATTTT
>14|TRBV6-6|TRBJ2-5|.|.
CASSYETVQETQYF
TGTGCCAGCAGTTACGAGACAGTCCAAGAGACCCAGTACTTC
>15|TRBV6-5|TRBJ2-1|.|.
CASRSGFNSYNEQFF
TGTGCCAGCAGGTCAGGGTTTAATTCGTACAATGAGCAGTTCTTC
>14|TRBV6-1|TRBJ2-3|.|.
CASNRLVSTDAQYF
TGTGCCAGCAACAGACTAGTGAGCACAGATGCGCAGTATTTT
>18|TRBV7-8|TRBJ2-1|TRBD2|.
CASSLRGLAGGHYNEQFF
TGTGCCAGCAGCTTAAGGGGGTTAGCGGGAGGCCATTACAATGAGCAGTTCTTC
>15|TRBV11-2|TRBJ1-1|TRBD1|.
CASSLRPGQGGSAFF
TGTGCCAGCAGCCTCAGGCCGGGACAGGGGGGTAGTGCTTTCTTT